The clone carrying this T cell receptor beta chain was detected many times. The antigen is unknown. The CDR3 has 15 residues. Trimming took 4 bases from V and 1 from J, leaving 14 bases between them. Germline values: CDR1 LGHDT, CDR2 YNNKEL (reference sequence). These data originate in a study of prognosis after radiotherapy for stage I lung cancer. Whole-study context: Some 12 patients had adenocarcinoma tumors, while squamous cell carcinoma tumors were found in about 7.

Genomic DNA yielded TCR beta CDR3, amplified by two-round multiplex PCR. Amplification during the initial PCR round employed primers specific to each TRBV and TRBJ gene. TCRdb reanalysed the multiplex PCR reads using MiXCR and keeps one entry per CDR3 protein. Of approximately 25,000 distinct CDR3 sequences listed, 40% are singletons. General study points: The tumor specificity of expanded TCR clones remained undetermined.

The material was PBMCs, obtained before or after stereotactic body radiation therapy (not recorded which). This receptor was obtained from a donor aged 50 or older with non-small cell lung cancer. This chain joins TRBV3-1 and TRBJ2-7; D is undetermined. The CDR3: CASSPSVVYSYEQYF. CDR3 nucleotide sequence: TGTGCCAGCAGCCCCTCGGTCGTGTATTCCTACGAGCAGTACTTC.